The source of this TCR beta chain is a study of Graves' ophthalmopathy and Graves' hyperthyroidism listed by TCRdb under 2018. The study in broad terms: A patient counted as having stable hyperthyroidism if there was no progression to ophthalmopathy within 18 months of follow-up. The independent validation cohort included about 19 hyperthyroidism patients plus 17 patients who later progressed from hyperthyroidism to ophthalmopathy. The study used TCR beta repertoire signatures to distinguish Graves' ophthalmopathy from Graves' hyperthyroidism and to predict progression to ophthalmopathy. In a handful of hyperthyroidism patients, the T-cell repertoires found in thyroid tissue were compared with those found in blood. Once sampling was done, hyperthyroidism patients were given methimazole at a starting dose of 30 mg daily, while ophthalmopathy patients were given high-dose intravenous methylprednisolone. In total, 135 blood samples were TCR-sequenced: approximately 40 ophthalmopathy, 80 or so hyperthyroidism and approximately 17 hyperthyroidism-to-ophthalmopathy patients. To explore V-J signatures that distinguish ophthalmopathy from hyperthyroidism, a discovery set of about a hundred patients was enrolled, made up of under 50 with ophthalmopathy and under 65 with stable hyperthyroidism.

Patients with hyperthyroidism were aged 18 to 65 years, had been newly diagnosed, and had a disease duration of less than 2 months. Patients with other autoimmune diseases, uncontrolled infections, pregnancy or lactation were excluded from the study. Diagnosis was based on clinical symptoms, serum thyroxine, TRAb, thyroid ultrasound and orbital computed tomography. Total RNA was extracted with Trizol reagent and quality-checked on an Agilent 2100 Bioanalyzer. For repertoire sequencing, the TCR beta CDR3 regions were amplified from RNA transcripts. A first-round RT-PCR used HTBI primers with the Qiagen OneStep RT-PCR kit, followed by a second-round multiplex PCR, size selection and purification. Sequencing of the libraries was carried out on an Illumina HiSeq2000 in paired-end mode with 100 bp reads. In the authors' own workflow: SOAPnuke was used for read processing, and reads with adapters, uncalled bases, a mean Phred below 15, or no exact constant-primer or identifier match were discarded. COPE v1.2.5 was used to merge high-quality paired reads. Unique nucleotide sequences were defined as clonotypes and aligned to IMGT TRB V, D and J references using MiTCR v1.1. Analysis was restricted to V-J combinations with a frequency above 0.0001, which covered 98% to 99.2% of repertoires. For each V-J combination, a TCR clonal expansion and chaos score was defined as F50 clonal expansion divided by the chaos observed in the TCRdist matrix. Welch's t-statistics and random forest were used to reduce the features to 10 to 15 V-J combinations, which were then used as input to a naive Bayes classifier. Thyroid-blood repertoire similarity was quantified with the Morisita-Horn index. TCRdb reprocessing: public reads trimmed at Q25 with fastp, clones called with MiXCR, in-frame beta chains kept. A single entry per CDR3 protein holds the most common genes and DNA from its merged rows. The V and J calls come from TCRdb's annotation, not from the publication. This sample holds around 1.1 million distinct CDR3 sequences; about two fifths were observed only once. Approximately 12% of the sample comes from the top ten.

As concerns this clonotype: The target of this receptor is not known. Base qualities are not recorded, but no much larger clone differs from it by a single base.

What the work shows at the level of the full study, not this receptor alone: Most expanded thyroid clonotypes with frequency above 0.001 were also detected in blood, suggesting blood repertoires may reflect the thyroid immune response. In validation, the model predicted ophthalmopathy progression with more than 70% sensitivity and roughly 78% specificity; roughly 11 predicted patients were CT-confirmed with GO in a median of about 7.1 months. Sample size was not statistically predetermined, and group allocation was not concealed from the investigators. In cross-validation, the 13-signature model distinguished ophthalmopathy from stable hyperthyroidism with 85% to 90% sensitivity and about 81% specificity, and in the test set the corresponding values were approximately 80% and 75%.

The source material was peripheral blood or thyroid tissue (not recorded which). This receptor was identified in an adult man with Graves' hyperthyroidism.

The CDR3 sequence is CASSGGTSVKETQYF. The DNA sequence reads TGTGCCAGCAGCGGGGGGACTAGCGTAAAAGAGACCCAGTACTTC. Recombination joined TRBV9 with TRBJ2-5; 10 junctional bases match TRBD2. CDR3 length: 15 amino acids, cysteine to phenylalanine. Solely the CDR3 DNA is kept, with 45 bases framed from the first base. The germline V gene supplies CDR1 SGDLS and CDR2 YYNGEE. V trim: 3 bases; J trim: 3 bases; unmatched bases: 5. The CDR3 plus the reference TRBV9 and TRBJ2-5 genes for the other parts give the full variable domain: DSGVTQTPKHLITATGQRVTLRCSPRSGDLSVYWYQQSLDQGLQFLIQYYNGEERAKGNILERFSAQQFPDLHSELNLSSLELGDSALYFCASSGGTSVKETQYFGPGTRLLVL.